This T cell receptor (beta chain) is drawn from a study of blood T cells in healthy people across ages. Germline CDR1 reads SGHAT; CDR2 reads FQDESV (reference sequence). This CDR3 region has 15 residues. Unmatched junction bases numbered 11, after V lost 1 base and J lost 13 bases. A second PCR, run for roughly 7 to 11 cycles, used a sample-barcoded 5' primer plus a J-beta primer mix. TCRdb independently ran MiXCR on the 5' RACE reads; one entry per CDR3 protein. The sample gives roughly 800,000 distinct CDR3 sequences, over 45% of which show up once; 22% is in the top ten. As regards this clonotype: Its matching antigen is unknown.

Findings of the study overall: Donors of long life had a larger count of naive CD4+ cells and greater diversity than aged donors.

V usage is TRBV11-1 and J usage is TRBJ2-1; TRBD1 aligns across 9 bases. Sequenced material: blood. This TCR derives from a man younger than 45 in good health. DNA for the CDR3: TGTGCCAGCAGCTTAGGTGGGACAGGGTCCTACGAACAGTTCTTC. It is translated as CASSLGGTGSYEQFF.